This T cell receptor beta chain was captured in a study of T cell changes during pregnancy in multiple sclerosis. The germline V gene encodes CDR1 MDHEN and CDR2 SYDVKM. This CDR3 spans 14 amino acids. V was cut by 3 bases and J by 4 bases, with 10 bases left in between. Repertoires were generated with immunoSEQ multiplex PCR, while TCRdb's copy carries only in-frame clones and drops some. Of about 46,000 clones detected, about 94% appear once; the ten largest clones hold about 4.5%. The gene calls are TRBV28 and TRBJ1-5; tentative D call: TRBD1 (6 bases). The sample was CD8+ T cells from peripheral blood mononuclear cells, taken in the first trimester of pregnancy. The source is a female donor with multiple sclerosis, enrolled in a pregnancy study. CDR3 sequence (DNA): TGTGCCAGCAGTTTCGAGGGGGAAAATCAGCCCCAGCATTTT. This sequence encodes CASSFEGENQPQHF.